A selection of T cell receptor beta chains follows, all from one sample in a study of blood T cell repertoires in COVID-19. TCRdb's copy holds only in-frame clones and misses some; the assay was immunoSEQ multiplex PCR. The data hold roughly 140,000 clones, with about 80% observed a single time. The sequencing sample was made of PBMCs or T cells enriched from blood (not recorded which). These receptors all come from a man between 45 and 60 years old who had recovered from COVID-19. Each CDR3 is given with its conserved first and last residue. Each record gives: D gene, V gene, J gene, clone size, CDR3 DNA, CDR3 protein. D genes are given only for firm matches. Only part of the rows carry a size: once, few, many, or a class if the clone is expanded.

NA,TRBV7-9,TRBJ1-1,NA,TGTGCCAGCAGCTTAAGCGGACAGCAGACTGAAGCTTTCTTT,CASSLSGQQTEAFF
TRBD2,TRBV6-5,TRBJ2-1,NA,TGTGCCAGCAGAATCCCCAGCGGGGGGAAGAATGAGCAGTTCTTC,CASRIPSGGKNEQFF
NA,TRBV4-3,TRBJ2-1,once,TGCGCCAGCAGCCGGAAGGGGCAGGGGTCGGAGGAGCAGTTCTTC,CASSRKGQGSEEQFF
NA,TRBV9,TRBJ2-5,NA,TGTGCCAGCAGCGTAGCTACCGGGGGTGAGACCCAGTACTTC,CASSVATGGETQYF
TRBD1,TRBV7-3,TRBJ2-3,NA,TGTGCCAGCAGCTCAGCCGGGACAGGGGGCGAGTATTTT,CASSSAGTGGEYF
TRBD1,TRBV3-1/TRBV3-2,TRBJ1-2,NA,TGTGCCAGCAGCCCCCTGGACAGGACATTCTATGGCTACACCTTC,CASSPLDRTFYGYTF
NA,TRBV11-2,TRBJ2-3,NA,TGTGCCAGCAGCTTAGATCTAGGGGTTGGCACAGATACGCAGTATTTT,CASSLDLGVGTDTQYF
TRBD1,TRBV19,TRBJ1-2,few,TGTGCCAGTAGTGAATCCGGGACAGGGAACTATGGCTACACCTTC,CASSESGTGNYGYTF
TRBD1,TRBV29-1,TRBJ1-1,NA,TGCAGCGTTACCACAGGGGCGGGAACTGAAGCTTTCTTT,CSVTTGAGTEAFF
TRBD2,TRBV5-6,TRBJ2-3,NA,TGTGCCAGCAGCTTGGCGCGGGGGGGCACAGATACGCAGTATTTT,CASSLARGGTDTQYF
NA,TRBV3-1/TRBV3-2,TRBJ1-1,NA,TGTGCCAGCAGCCAAGTGAGTGCCACTGAAGCTTTCTTT,CASSQVSATEAFF
TRBD1,TRBV12-5,TRBJ2-3,NA,TGTGCTAGTGGTTTGGGGGACAGCCCCTCGAATACGCAGTATTTT,CASGLGDSPSNTQYF
NA,TRBV6-1,TRBJ1-1,NA,TGTGCCAGCAGTGAAGCATTCCAGGGTTTTGAAGCTTTCTTT,CASSEAFQGFEAFF
TRBD1,TRBV18,TRBJ1-4,NA,TGTGCCAGCTCCCCCCGTTTGGGACAGGAGAATGAAAAACTGTTTTTT,CASSPRLGQENEKLFF
TRBD1,TRBV7-2,TRBJ1-3,NA,TGTGCCAGCAGCTTAGCGATGACAGGGCAAAACACCATATATTTT,CASSLAMTGQNTIYF
NA,TRBV11-3,TRBJ1-6,NA,TGTGCCAGCAGCTTAGCCCTGGGGAGTTCACCCCTCCACTTT,CASSLALGSSPLHF
TRBD1,TRBV24-1,TRBJ2-5,NA,TGTGCCACCAGTGCAGGGGGTACGACCCAGTACTTC,CATSAGGTTQYF
NA,TRBV15,TRBJ1-5,NA,TGTGCCACCAGCGAGGGAGGGACCTATCAGCCCCAGCATTTT,CATSEGGTYQPQHF
NA,TRBV6-4,TRBJ1-2,NA,TGTGCCAGCATTACAGTTCGATTCTATGGCTACACCTTC,CASITVRFYGYTF
TRBD1,TRBV6-6,TRBJ1-3,NA,TGTGCCAGCAGGACGACAGGGCTCTCTGGAAACACCATATATTTT,CASRTTGLSGNTIYF
NA,TRBV5-1,TRBJ1-5,NA,TGCGCCAGCAGCTTGGGGACGGCGGGCAGTGGCAATCAGCCCCAGCATTTT,CASSLGTAGSGNQPQHF
NA,TRBV7-8,TRBJ2-7,once,TGTGCCAGCAGTTTTTACTACGAGCAGTACTTC,CASSFYYEQYF
NA,TRBV10-3,TRBJ2-5,few,TGTGCCATCAGTGAAGTTCAGGGAGCGGGCCAAGAGACCCAGTACTTC,CAISEVQGAGQETQYF
NA,TRBV11-2,TRBJ2-2,many,TGTGCCAGCAGCCCATGGAGTGCCACCGGGGAGCTGTTTTTT,CASSPWSATGELFF